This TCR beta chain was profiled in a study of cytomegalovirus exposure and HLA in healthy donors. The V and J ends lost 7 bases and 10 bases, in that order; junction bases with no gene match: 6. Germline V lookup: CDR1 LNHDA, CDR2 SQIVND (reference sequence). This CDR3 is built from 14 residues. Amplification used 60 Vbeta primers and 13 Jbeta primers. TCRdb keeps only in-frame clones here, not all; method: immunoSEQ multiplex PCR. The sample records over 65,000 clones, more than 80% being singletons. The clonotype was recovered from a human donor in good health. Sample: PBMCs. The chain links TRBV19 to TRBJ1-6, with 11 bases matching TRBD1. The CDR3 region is CASTGGQGASPLHF. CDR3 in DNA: TGTGCCAGTACCGGTGGACAGGGGGCATCACCCCTCCACTTT.